The present T cell receptor (beta chain) was sequenced within a study of identical twins. Each CDR3 protein is one row after TCRdb ran MiXCR on the 5' RACE reads. Seen here are hundreds of thousands of distinct CDR3 sequences, 15% to 20% observed once, and the top ten hold around 13%. This clonotype has a handful of counts. Germline CDR1 and CDR2: SGDLS and YYNGEE. This CDR3 has 14 amino acids. V lost 2 bases, J lost 5 bases, and 6 bases stayed unmatched. These same records also appear under a second study, on T cells expressing NK-cell markers.

The sample comprised PBMCs. The chain links TRBV9 to TRBJ1-1, with 7 bases aligning to TRBD1. This receptor was obtained from a woman between 18 and 30 years old in good health. This CDR3 is CASSVGTDGTEAFF. The CDR3 region has the DNA TGTGCCAGCAGCGTTGGGACAGACGGGACTGAAGCTTTCTTT. Full variable domain (missing parts from reference TRBV9 and TRBJ1-1): DSGVTQTPKHLITATGQRVTLRCSPRSGDLSVYWYQQSLDQGLQFLIQYYNGEERAKGNILERFSAQQFPDLHSELNLSSLELGDSALYFCASSVGTDGTEAFFGQGTRLTVV.